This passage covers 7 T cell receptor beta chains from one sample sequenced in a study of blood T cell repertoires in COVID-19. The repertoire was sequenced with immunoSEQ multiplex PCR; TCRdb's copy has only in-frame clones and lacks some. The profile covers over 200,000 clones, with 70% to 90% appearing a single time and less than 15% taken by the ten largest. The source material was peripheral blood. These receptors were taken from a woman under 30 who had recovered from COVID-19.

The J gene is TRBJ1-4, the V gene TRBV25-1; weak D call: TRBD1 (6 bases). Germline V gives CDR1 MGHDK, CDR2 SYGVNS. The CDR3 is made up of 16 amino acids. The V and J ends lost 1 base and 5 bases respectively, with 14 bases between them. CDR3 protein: CASSESQGRANEKLFF. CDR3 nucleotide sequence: TGTGCCAGCAGTGAATCCCAGGGGAGGGCCAATGAAAAACTGTTTTTT.

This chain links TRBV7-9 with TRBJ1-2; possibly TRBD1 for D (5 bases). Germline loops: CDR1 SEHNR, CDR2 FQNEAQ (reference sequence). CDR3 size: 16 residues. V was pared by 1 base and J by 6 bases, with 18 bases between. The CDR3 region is CASSLGGGRTWDGYTF. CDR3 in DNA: TGTGCCAGCAGCTTAGGGGGCGGACGGACCTGGGATGGCTACACCTTC.

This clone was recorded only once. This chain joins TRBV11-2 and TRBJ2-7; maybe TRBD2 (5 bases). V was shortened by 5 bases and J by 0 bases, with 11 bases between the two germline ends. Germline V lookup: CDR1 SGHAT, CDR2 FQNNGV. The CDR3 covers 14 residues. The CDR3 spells CASSGLLSSYEQYF. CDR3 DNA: TGTGCCAGCAGCGGACTCCTCAGCTCCTACGAGCAGTACTTC.

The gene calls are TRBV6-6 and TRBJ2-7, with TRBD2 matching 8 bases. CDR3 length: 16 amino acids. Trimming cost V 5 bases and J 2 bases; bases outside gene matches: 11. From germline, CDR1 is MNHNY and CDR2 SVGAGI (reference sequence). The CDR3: CASSILAAGGTYEQYF. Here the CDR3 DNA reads TGTGCCAGCAGTATCCTAGCGGCGGGAGGCACCTACGAGCAGTACTTC.

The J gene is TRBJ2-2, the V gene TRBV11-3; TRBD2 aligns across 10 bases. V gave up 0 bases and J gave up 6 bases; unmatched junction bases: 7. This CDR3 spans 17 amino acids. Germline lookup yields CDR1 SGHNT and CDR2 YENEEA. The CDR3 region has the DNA TGTGCCAGCAGCTTAGAGCTAGCGGGAGTCCGGTCCGGGGAGCTGTTTTTT. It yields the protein CASSLELAGVRSGELFF.

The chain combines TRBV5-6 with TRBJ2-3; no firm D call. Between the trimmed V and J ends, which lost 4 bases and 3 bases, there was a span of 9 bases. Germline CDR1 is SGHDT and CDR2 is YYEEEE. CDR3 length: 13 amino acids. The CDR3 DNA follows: TGTGCCAGCAGCCCTGCGAGTACAGATACGCAGTATTTT. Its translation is CASSPASTDTQYF.

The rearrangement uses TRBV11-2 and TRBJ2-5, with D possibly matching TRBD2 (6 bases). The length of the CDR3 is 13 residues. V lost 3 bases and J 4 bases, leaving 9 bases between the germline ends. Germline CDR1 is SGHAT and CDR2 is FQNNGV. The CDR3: CASSLGGPETQYF. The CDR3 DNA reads TGTGCCAGCAGCTTGGGGGGACCAGAGACCCAGTACTTC. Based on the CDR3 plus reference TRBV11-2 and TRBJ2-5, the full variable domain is EAGVAQSPRYKIIEKRQSVAFWCNPISGHATLYWYQQILGQGPKLLIQFQNNGVVDDSQLPKDRFSAERLKGVDSTLKIQPAKLEDSAVYLCASSLGGPETQYFGPGTRLLVL.